The T cell receptor beta chain under discussion was sequenced for a study of identical twins. General observations from the study: Sequences that were out-of-frame, alpha and twin-shared displayed an excess of low generation probability. Partly confounded zero-insertion analyses could result from invariant MAIT and iNKT cells.

Concerning this clonotype itself: No antigen is known for it.

Each CDR3 protein is one row after TCRdb ran MiXCR on the 5' RACE reads. This sample has about 460,000 distinct CDR3 sequences, with approximately 15% found just once. Donors were all healthy Caucasians. This CDR3 spans 16 amino acids. J gave up 5 bases and V 3 bases, and 10 bases lay outside the gene matches. Germline V CDR1 and CDR2: SGHAT, FQNNGV. The data also belong to a second study, concerning yellow fever vaccine responses in identical twins. That source notes: Twins' vaccine T cell responses reportedly seemed partly convergent and partly personalized.

The receptor was derived from a woman between 18 and 29 years old in good health. Sequenced input: CD4+ T cells sorted from blood. The gene calls are TRBV11-2 and TRBJ2-5; 9 bases match TRBD2. CDR3 residues: CASSFGGGANRETQYF. Written as DNA, the CDR3 is TGTGCCAGCAGCTTTGGCGGGGGGGCTAATAGGGAGACCCAGTACTTC.